This T cell receptor beta chain was captured by sequencing in a study of blood T cells in healthy people across ages. Study conclusions and caveats: It was held that diversity estimates obtained from one million T cells represented underestimates.

With a J-beta primer mix and a sample-barcoded 5' primer, a second PCR ran roughly 6 to 11 cycles. Sequencing yielded, for each sample, at least 2.5 million paired-end reads carrying CDR3. TCRdb re-derived calls from the 5' RACE reads in MiXCR, one entry per CDR3 protein. The sample has 1,300,000 or so distinct CDR3 sequences, approximately 63% seen once. It was roughly 10 milliliters of peripheral blood that were drawn from each donor. Extracted total RNA amounted to at least 5.5 micrograms for each sample. In regard to this clonotype: No antigen is known for it.

Specimen: blood. The sequence derives from a man in his late teens or twenties in good health.

CDR3 DNA: TGTGCCAGCAGTGGGAGGGGACAGAATTCACCCCTCCACTTT. As protein: CASSGRGQNSPLHF. J is TRBJ1-6 and V is TRBV2; 7 nucleotides align to TRBD1. With 4 bases clipped from V and 7 bases from J, the junction kept 4 bases outside the gene matches. The CDR3 sequence is 14 residues long. CDR1 is SNHLY, CDR2 FYNNEI, per germline.